The rows below give T cell receptor beta chains drawn from one sample of a study of molecular identifiers for immune sequencing clone quantification. From the PCR reads, TCRdb called clonotypes with MiXCR, one entry per CDR3 protein. The sample lists fewer than 100,000 distinct CDR3 sequences, roughly 21% occurring once. The sample was naive CD8+ T cells from blood, with Jurkat cell RNA spiked in. These receptors were obtained from a human donor in good health. Some libraries in this study had Jurkat cell RNA spiked in. Both conserved end residues are trimmed from each CDR3. The D gene is left open where the match is weak. Part of the rows lack a size; the others show once, few, many or a class for expanded clones.

d_gene,abundance,v_gene,CDR3aa
-,many,TRBV12-3/TRBV12-4,ASSILVDTEAF
-,many,TRBV7-9,ASSHLEGGDEQY
TRBD1,many,TRBV9,ASSSGGYSNQPQH
-,few,TRBV5-8,ASSLSGITDTQY
-,few,TRBV27,ASSHTSGTLPYEQY
TRBD1,many,TRBV6-1,ASAPQGISYNEQF
-,many,TRBV7-9,ASSPHLYSTDTQY
-,few,TRBV7-2,ASGWAGSNSPLH
-,many,TRBV5-1,ASSLFLTSPPPDTQY
TRBD1,-,TRBV11-2,AGSLEQGAFYEQY
-,-,TRBV9,ASSLGGGYQETQY
-,many,TRBV5-1,ASSEASGELF
-,many,TRBV5-1,ASSQGHKNTEAF
TRBD1,many,TRBV28,ASRGTGSSADTQY
TRBD2,-,TRBV25-1,ASSTSGSDEQF
TRBD1,many,TRBV7-9,ASTLGVQGDETQY
TRBD2,many,TRBV28,ASSPVRTGLADLQY
TRBD1,few,TRBV4-1,ASSLGTEGSPLH
-,many,TRBV28,ASSLGGAGELF
TRBD2,many,TRBV7-2,ASSLSPTSGSKYEQY
-,few,TRBV9,ASSGNSGNTIY
-,-,TRBV6-1,ASTWTGAYEQY
-,many,TRBV13,ASSFVGNTEAF
-,many,TRBV20-1,SASWSGGSNQPQH
-,-,TRBV6-5,ASSLNRVDLYEQF
TRBD1,-,TRBV19,ASSTRTGLNTEAF
TRBD2,few,TRBV6-6,ASSPLAGGPGETQY
TRBD2,-,TRBV7-9,ASSGGGTYEQY
TRBD2,many,TRBV2,ASSVGAGGLPPYNEQF
-,few,TRBV5-6,ASSLAWRVSDGELF
TRBD2,-,TRBV11-3,ASSPRLAGGNEQY
TRBD1,many,TRBV30,AWSVVGGSDTQY
-,many,TRBV20-1,SARDAQGTNEKLF
-,few,TRBV27,ASSLLGEYTEAF
-,many,TRBV6-6,ASSYFARDYGYT
-,many,TRBV28,ASSLPGPISYNEQF
-,-,TRBV5-6,ASSPTGNTGELF
-,many,TRBV19,ASRQTEGNADTQY
-,many,TRBV27,ASSLRGAGQPQH
-,few,TRBV2,ASSGQRISYEQY
TRBD2,many,TRBV24-1,ATSDTGLAADEQF
-,-,TRBV12-3/TRBV12-4,ASSQGRRASGANVLT
-,many,TRBV13,ASSTWGTSTDTQY
-,-,TRBV6-2/TRBV6-3,ASTWVLNTEAF
-,few,TRBV7-6,AGRGGTYHYNEQF
-,many,TRBV6-5,ASRDASNAEAF
TRBD1,-,TRBV29-1,SVEEGQDYEQY
-,many,TRBV29-1,SVFRANTGELF
TRBD2,many,TRBV2,ASRLSGGAVDTQY
-,few,TRBV6-2/TRBV6-3,ASSYLYRTDTYEQY